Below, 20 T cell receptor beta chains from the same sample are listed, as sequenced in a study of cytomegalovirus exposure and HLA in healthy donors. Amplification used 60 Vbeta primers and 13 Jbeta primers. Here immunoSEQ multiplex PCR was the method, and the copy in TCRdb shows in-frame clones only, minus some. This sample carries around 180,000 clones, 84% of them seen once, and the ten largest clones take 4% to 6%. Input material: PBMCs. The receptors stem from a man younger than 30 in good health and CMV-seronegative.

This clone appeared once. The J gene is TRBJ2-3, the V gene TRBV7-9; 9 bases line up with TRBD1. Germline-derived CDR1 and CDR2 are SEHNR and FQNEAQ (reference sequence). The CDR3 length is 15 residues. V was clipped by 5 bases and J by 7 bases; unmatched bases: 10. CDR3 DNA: TGTGCCAGCAGCCACATTGACAGGGGGGAATATACGCAGTATTTT. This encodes CASSHIDRGEYTQYF.

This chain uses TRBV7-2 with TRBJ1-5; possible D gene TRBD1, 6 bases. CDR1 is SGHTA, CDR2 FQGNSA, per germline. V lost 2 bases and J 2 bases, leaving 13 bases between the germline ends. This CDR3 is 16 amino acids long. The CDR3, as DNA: TGTGCCAGCAGCTTAACATCACAGGGTGGCAATCAGCCCCAGCATTTT. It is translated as CASSLTSQGGNQPQHF.

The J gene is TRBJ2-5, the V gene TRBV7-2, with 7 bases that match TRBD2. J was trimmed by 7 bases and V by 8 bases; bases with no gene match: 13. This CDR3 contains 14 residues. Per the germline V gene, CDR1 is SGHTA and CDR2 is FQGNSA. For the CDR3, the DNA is TGTGCCAGCGGCAGGGTGGCGGGAGTGGGGACCCAGTACTTC. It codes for CASGRVAGVGTQYF.

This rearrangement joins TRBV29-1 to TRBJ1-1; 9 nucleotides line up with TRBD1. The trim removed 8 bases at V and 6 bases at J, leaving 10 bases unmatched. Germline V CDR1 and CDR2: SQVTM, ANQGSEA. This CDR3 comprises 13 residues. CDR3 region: CSLTGGANSEAFF. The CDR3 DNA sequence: TGCAGCTTAACAGGGGGCGCGAATTCTGAAGCTTTCTTT.

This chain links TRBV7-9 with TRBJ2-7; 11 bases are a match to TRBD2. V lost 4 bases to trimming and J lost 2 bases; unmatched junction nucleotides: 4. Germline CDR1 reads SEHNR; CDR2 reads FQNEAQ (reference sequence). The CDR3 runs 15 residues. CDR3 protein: CASSSGLAVPYEQYF. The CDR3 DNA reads TGTGCCAGCAGCTCGGGACTAGCGGTTCCCTACGAGCAGTACTTC.

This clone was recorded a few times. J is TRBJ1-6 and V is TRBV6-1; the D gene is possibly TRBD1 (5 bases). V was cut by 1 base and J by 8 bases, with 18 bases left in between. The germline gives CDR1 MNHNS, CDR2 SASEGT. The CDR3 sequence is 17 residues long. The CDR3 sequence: CASSEEGWVVTDSPLHF. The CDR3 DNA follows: TGTGCCAGCAGTGAAGAGGGGTGGGTCGTGACGGATTCACCCCTCCACTTT.

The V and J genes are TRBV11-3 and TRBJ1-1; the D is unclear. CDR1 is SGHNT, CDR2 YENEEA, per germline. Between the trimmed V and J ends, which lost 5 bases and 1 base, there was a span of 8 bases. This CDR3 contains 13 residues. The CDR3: CASSPNSNTEAFF. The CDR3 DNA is TGTGCCAGCAGCCCGAACTCGAACACTGAAGCTTTCTTT.

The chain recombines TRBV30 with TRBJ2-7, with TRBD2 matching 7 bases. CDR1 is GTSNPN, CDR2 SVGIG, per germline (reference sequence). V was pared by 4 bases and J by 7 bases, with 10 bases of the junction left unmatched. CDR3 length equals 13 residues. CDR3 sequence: CAWNRGGPTEQYF. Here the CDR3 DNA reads TGTGCCTGGAATCGCGGGGGACCGACGGAGCAGTACTTC.

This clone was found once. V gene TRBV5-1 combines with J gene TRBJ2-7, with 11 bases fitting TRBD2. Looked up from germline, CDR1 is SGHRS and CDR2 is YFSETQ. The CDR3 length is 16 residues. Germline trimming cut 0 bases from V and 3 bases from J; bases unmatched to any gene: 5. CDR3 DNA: TGCGCCAGCAGCTTGGGGCTAGCGGGAGGTGGCTACGAGCAGTACTTC. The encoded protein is CASSLGLAGGGYEQYF.

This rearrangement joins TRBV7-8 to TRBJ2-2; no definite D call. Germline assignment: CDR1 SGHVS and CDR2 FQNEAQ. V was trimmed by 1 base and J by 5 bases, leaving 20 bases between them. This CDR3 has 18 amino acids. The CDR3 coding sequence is TGTGCCAGCAGCTTAGTTCTCCAGGCTAACCCAGGAACCGGGGAGCTGTTTTTT. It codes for CASSLVLQANPGTGELFF.

DNA for the CDR3: TGTGCCAGCAGTCCCCCCCCGCTAATCTCCTACAATGAGCAGTTCTTC. Translating it yields CASSPPPLISYNEQFF. V gene TRBV28 combines with J gene TRBJ2-1; D is undetermined. The V end was cut by 5 bases, the J end by 0 bases, with 14 bases between. Germline CDR1 MDHEN, CDR2 SYDVKM. The CDR3 covers 16 residues.

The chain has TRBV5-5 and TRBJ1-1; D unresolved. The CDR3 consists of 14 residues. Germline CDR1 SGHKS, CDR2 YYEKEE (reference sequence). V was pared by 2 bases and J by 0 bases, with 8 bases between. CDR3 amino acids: CASSFLRVNTEAFF. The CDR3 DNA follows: TGTGCCAGCAGCTTCTTGCGGGTGAACACTGAAGCTTTCTTT.

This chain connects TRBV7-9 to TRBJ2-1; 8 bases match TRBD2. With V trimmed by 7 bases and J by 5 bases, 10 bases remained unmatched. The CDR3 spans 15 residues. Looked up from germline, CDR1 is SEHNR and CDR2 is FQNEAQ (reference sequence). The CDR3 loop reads CASTPPGGSHNEQFF. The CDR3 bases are TGTGCCAGCACCCCTCCGGGAGGGAGCCACAATGAGCAGTTCTTC.

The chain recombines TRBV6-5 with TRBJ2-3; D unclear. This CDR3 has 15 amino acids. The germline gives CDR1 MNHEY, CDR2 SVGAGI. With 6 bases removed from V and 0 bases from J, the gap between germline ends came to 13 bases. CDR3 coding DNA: TGTGCCAGCAGACTAACCCACGCTAGCACAGATACGCAGTATTTT. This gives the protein CASRLTHASTDTQYF.

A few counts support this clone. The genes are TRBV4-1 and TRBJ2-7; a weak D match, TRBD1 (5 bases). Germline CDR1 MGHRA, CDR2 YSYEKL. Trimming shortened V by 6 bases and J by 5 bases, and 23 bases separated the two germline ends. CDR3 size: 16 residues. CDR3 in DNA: TGCGCCAGCAGTGGGTCAGTCGCAAGGGGAAACCACGAGCAGTACTTC. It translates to CASSGSVARGNHEQYF.

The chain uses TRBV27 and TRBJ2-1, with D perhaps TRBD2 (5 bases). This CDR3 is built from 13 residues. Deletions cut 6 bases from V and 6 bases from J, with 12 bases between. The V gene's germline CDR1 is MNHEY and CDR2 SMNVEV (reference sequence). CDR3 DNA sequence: TGTGCCAGCAGGATGCTAGGAGGCAATGAGCAGTTCTTC. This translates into CASRMLGGNEQFF.

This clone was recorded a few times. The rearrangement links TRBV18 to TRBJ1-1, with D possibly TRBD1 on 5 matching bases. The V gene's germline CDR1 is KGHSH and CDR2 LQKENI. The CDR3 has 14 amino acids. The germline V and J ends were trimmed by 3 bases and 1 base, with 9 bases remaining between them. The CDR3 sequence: CASSPTGENTEAFF. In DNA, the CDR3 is TGTGCCAGCTCACCTACGGGGGAGAACACTGAAGCTTTCTTT.

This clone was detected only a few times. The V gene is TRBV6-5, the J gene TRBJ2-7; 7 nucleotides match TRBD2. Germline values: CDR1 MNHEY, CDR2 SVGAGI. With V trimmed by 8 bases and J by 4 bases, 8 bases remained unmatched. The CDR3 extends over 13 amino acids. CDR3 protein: CASSGLPPYEQYF. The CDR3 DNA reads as TGTGCCAGCTCGGGACTACCACCGTACGAGCAGTACTTC.

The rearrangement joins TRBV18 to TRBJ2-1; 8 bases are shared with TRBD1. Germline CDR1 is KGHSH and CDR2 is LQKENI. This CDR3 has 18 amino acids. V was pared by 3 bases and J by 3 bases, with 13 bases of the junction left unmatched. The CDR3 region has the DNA TGTGCCAGCTCACCGCCCAAGGGCGCAGGGGGCTTCTACAATGAGCAGTTCTTC. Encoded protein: CASSPPKGAGGFYNEQFF.

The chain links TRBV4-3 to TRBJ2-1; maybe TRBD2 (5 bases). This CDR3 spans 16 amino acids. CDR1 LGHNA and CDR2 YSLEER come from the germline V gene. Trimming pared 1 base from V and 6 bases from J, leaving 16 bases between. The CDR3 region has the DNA TGCGCCAGCAGCCAAGGGGCGAGGGTCCTTAGCAATGAGCAGTTCTTC. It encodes CASSQGARVLSNEQFF.